The 29 T cell receptor beta chains below were found in one sample sequenced in a study of T-cell reconstitution after alpha-beta-depleted transplantation in children. Unique molecular identifiers were used to barcode this TCRbeta library. Via MiXCR, TCRdb re-called the PCR reads, giving one row per CDR3 protein. The repertoire holds around 600,000 distinct CDR3 sequences, with about 23% as singletons. This material consisted of PBMCs, mostly from graft donor cells, taken 360 days after TCRalphabeta/CD19-depleted stem cell transplant. Receptor source: a boy younger than two who had a stem cell transplant for acute myeloid leukemia, so the T cells may come from the graft donor.

The DNA for the CDR3 is TGTGCCAGCCGGGCAGACAGAACTAATTCACCCCTCCACTTT. Translated, it gives CASRADRTNSPLHF. The V gene is TRBV9, the J gene TRBJ1-6; TRBD1 is a possible D gene (5 bases). Germline loops: CDR1 SGDLS, CDR2 YYNGEE. V gave up 7 bases and J gave up 6 bases, with 14 bases separating them. There are 14 residues in the CDR3.

The sample holds a few counts of this clonotype. The V and J genes are TRBV20-1 and TRBJ2-3; D remains ambiguous. This CDR3 contains 13 residues. Per the germline V gene, CDR1 is DFQATT and CDR2 is SNEGSKA (reference sequence). V shed 1 base and J shed 4 bases, with 9 bases lying between them. The CDR3 region is CSARVAPADTQYF. DNA for the CDR3: TGCAGTGCTAGAGTGGCCCCCGCAGATACGCAGTATTTT.

This clonotype was counted a few times. This sequence joins TRBV6-1 and TRBJ2-3, with D perhaps assigned TRBD1 or TRBD2 (5 bases each). V lost 5 bases to trimming and J lost 2 bases, with 14 bases between them. Looked up from germline, CDR1 is MNHNS and CDR2 is SASEGT. The CDR3 runs to 15 residues. The CDR3 protein is CASSPGTGHTDTQYF. CDR3 DNA: TGTGCCAGCAGTCCCGGGACGGGCCACACAGATACGCAGTATTTT.

This clonotype has just a few counts. The V call is TRBV20-1, the J call TRBJ1-2, with D maybe TRBD1 (6 bases). The V end was cut by 4 bases, the J end by 4 bases, with 19 bases between. Germline values: CDR1 DFQATT, CDR2 SNEGSKA (reference sequence). This CDR3 is 15 amino acids long. CDR3 nucleotide sequence: TGCAGTGCTAATGCACAGGGTCGGGGGGGCTATGGCTACACCTTC. It is translated as CSANAQGRGGYGYTF.

This clonotype was found a few times. The chain joins TRBV6-1 to TRBJ2-5, with 11 positions matching TRBD2. The CDR3 loop spans 15 amino acids. V lost 6 bases, J lost 3 bases, and 6 bases stayed unmatched. CDR1 is MNHNS and CDR2 is SASEGT in the germline V gene. In nucleotides, the CDR3 is TGTGCCAGCAGAATACTTAGCGGGGGGGAAGAGACCCAGTACTTC. It specifies CASRILSGGEETQYF.

This clonotype turned up a few times. V usage is TRBV20-1 and J usage is TRBJ2-7, with D perhaps being TRBD1 or TRBD2 (6 bases each). With 0 bases removed from V and 0 bases from J, the gap between germline ends came to 21 bases. Germline V lookup: CDR1 DFQATT, CDR2 SNEGSKA (reference sequence). CDR3 length equals 18 residues. The CDR3 is CSARESPGGSGFSYEQYV. In DNA form, the CDR3 reads TGCAGTGCTAGAGAATCCCCTGGGGGCAGCGGGTTCTCCTACGAGCAGTACGTC.

V and J are TRBV7-3 and TRBJ2-1; no clear D. Between the trimmed V and J ends, which lost 4 bases and 2 bases, there was a span of 15 bases. CDR1 and CDR2 (germline): SGHTA, FQGTGA. The CDR3 is 16 residues long. The CDR3 DNA reads TGTGCCAGCAGCTCTCGAGGCGCGGCCACCTACAATGAGCAGTTCTTC. Amino acids: CASSSRGAATYNEQFF.

The chain uses TRBV20-1 and TRBJ2-3; TRBD2 is a possible D gene (5 bases). The CDR3 is 15 amino acids. Germline CDR1 and CDR2: DFQATT and SNEGSKA (reference sequence). V was trimmed by 0 bases and J by 7 bases, leaving 17 bases between them. This CDR3 is CSARDLGVAINTQYF. CDR3 coding DNA: TGCAGTGCTAGAGACCTCGGGGTAGCTATAAATACGCAGTATTTT.

V gene TRBV7-6 combines with J gene TRBJ2-2; possible D gene TRBD1, 6 bases. The V end was cut by 3 bases, the J end by 3 bases, with 11 bases between. Germline V gene sequence: CDR1 SGHVS, CDR2 FNYEAQ. The length of the CDR3 is 15 residues. The CDR3 DNA reads as TGTGCCAGCAGCTTGGGCAGGGGCGACACCGGGGAGCTGTTTTTT. Translating gives CASSLGRGDTGELFF.

This clonotype was seen a few times. The chain links TRBV28 to TRBJ1-1; no reliable D call. The CDR3 length is 15 residues. V lost 5 bases and J lost 1, with 14 bases in between. Looked up from germline, CDR1 is MDHEN and CDR2 is SYDVKM. CDR3 coding DNA: TGTGCCAGCAGTAAAATTAGACCGGGGAACACTGAAGCTTTCTTT. This codes for CASSKIRPGNTEAFF.

The table lists this clonotype with many counts. The chain has TRBV12-3 or TRBV12-4 and TRBJ2-1; D not certain. Deletions cut 6 bases from V and 5 bases from J, with 14 bases between. The CDR3 consists of 14 residues. For the CDR3, the DNA is TGTGCCAGCAGCCCGACGCCCTATGACAATGAGCAGTTCTTC. Encoded protein: CASSPTPYDNEQFF.

This clonotype has just a few counts. The chain recombines TRBV20-1 with TRBJ2-2; D might be TRBD1 or TRBD2, each matching 5 bases. From germline, CDR1 is DFQATT and CDR2 SNEGSKA (reference sequence). The CDR3 is 14 amino acids. Trimming stripped 1 base from V and 5 bases from J, with 11 bases between. CDR3: CSARAGPRTGELFF. The CDR3 bases are TGCAGTGCTAGAGCGGGACCAAGGACCGGGGAGCTGTTTTTT.

Many counts were recorded for this clonotype. The DNA of the CDR3 is TGTGCCACCAGTGATTTGGCCGACAGCGGAGATCAAGAGACCCAGTACTTC. It yields the protein CATSDLADSGDQETQYF. V usage is TRBV24-1 and J usage is TRBJ2-5; D is possibly TRBD1 or TRBD2 (5 bases each). Germline CDR1 KGHDR, CDR2 SFDVKD. The CDR3 length is 17 residues. The ends were cut back, 0 bases at V and 2 bases at J, with 15 bases in the middle.

The J gene is TRBJ2-5, the V gene TRBV9; 9 nucleotides line up with TRBD1. Unmatched junction bases numbered 10, after V lost 3 bases and J lost 1 base. CDR3 length: 17 residues. CDR1 and CDR2 from the germline V gene are SGDLS and YYNGEE. DNA of the CDR3: TGTGCCAGCAGCGCCAACCGGGACAGGGCCTCCCAAGAGACCCAGTACTTC. This encodes CASSANRDRASQETQYF.

The chain combines TRBV20-1 with TRBJ1-3; D gene unclear. The CDR3 totals 12 residues. The V gene lost 0 bases and the J gene lost 4 bases, with 4 bases spanning the gap. The germline V gene has CDR1 DFQATT and CDR2 SNEGSKA (reference sequence). CDR3 residues: CSAREAGNTIYF. CDR3 nucleotides: TGCAGTGCTAGAGAAGCAGGAAACACCATATATTTT.

This clonotype has at least ten counts. The CDR3 nucleotides are TGTGCCACCAGCATCGACAAGGGGATGGGCGAGCAGTACTTC. This sequence encodes CATSIDKGMGEQYF. This chain uses TRBV15 with TRBJ2-7; possibly TRBD1 for D (5 bases). V was pared by 4 bases and J by 6 bases, with 16 bases between. CDR3 length: 14 residues. CDR1 and CDR2 from the germline V gene are LNHNV and YYDKDF (reference sequence).

This clonotype was picked up many times. This chain uses TRBV6-2 or TRBV6-3 with TRBJ1-4, with D possibly matching TRBD1 (5 bases). Germline V lookup: CDR1 MNHEY, CDR2 SVGEGT. The CDR3 has 15 amino acids. Trimming took off 0 bases at V and 6 bases at J, with 11 bases between the two ends. CDR3 sequence reads: CASSYSGAEYEKLFF. The CDR3 nucleotides read TGTGCCAGCAGTTACTCCGGGGCGGAGTATGAAAAACTGTTTTTT.

This clonotype was counted many times. This sequence joins TRBV7-3 and TRBJ2-5; D may be TRBD1 (6 bases). Trimming cost V 3 bases and J 2 bases, with 10 bases left between them. Germline V gives CDR1 SGHTA, CDR2 FQGTGA. The CDR3 is 14 amino acids. CDR3 DNA sequence: TGTGCCAGCAGCTTTACAGGGATTCAAGAGACCCAGTACTTC. The encoded protein is CASSFTGIQETQYF.

This clonotype occurred a few times. The J gene is TRBJ2-1, the V gene TRBV18; a weak D match, TRBD1 (5 bases). CDR1 and CDR2 from the germline V gene are KGHSH and LQKENI. V was pared by 3 bases and J by 0 bases, with 15 bases between. This CDR3 is 17 amino acids long. CDR3 sequence (DNA): TGTGCCAGCTCACCGAGCCCGACAGTGAGCTCCTACAATGAGCAGTTCTTC. Translation gives CASSPSPTVSSYNEQFF.

V is TRBV28 and J is TRBJ1-2; TRBD1 might be the D (6 bases). V was cut by 5 bases and J by 0 bases, with 10 bases left in between. Germline V gene sequence: CDR1 MDHEN, CDR2 SYDVKM. CDR3 size: 14 residues. This CDR3 reads CASSQQGPNYGYTF. CDR3 coding DNA: TGTGCCAGCAGTCAACAGGGACCTAACTATGGCTACACCTTC.

V usage is TRBV20-1 and J usage is TRBJ1-4, with D hard to call. Trimming cost V 8 bases and J 3 bases, with 10 bases left between them. Germline V gene sequence: CDR1 DFQATT, CDR2 SNEGSKA (reference sequence). CDR3 length: 12 residues. This CDR3 reads CSSLDPNEKLFF. DNA of the CDR3: TGCAGTTCTCTGGATCCTAATGAAAAACTGTTTTTT.

This clonotype was seen at least ten times. The rearrangement links TRBV15 to TRBJ2-3; D may match TRBD1 or TRBD2 (6 bases each). CDR1 is LNHNV and CDR2 is YYDKDF in the germline V gene (reference sequence). V lost 4 bases to trimming and J lost 6 bases, with 17 bases between them. The CDR3 spans 15 residues. The CDR3 nucleotides are TGTGCCACCAGCATCGGGGGCGTCTTCTCCGATACGCAGTATTTT. Its protein is CATSIGGVFSDTQYF.

This chain joins TRBV3-1 and TRBJ2-1, with unresolved D. The CDR3 totals 13 residues. CDR1 LGHDT and CDR2 YNNKEL come from the germline V gene (reference sequence). V lost 0 bases to trimming and J lost 14 bases, with 14 bases between them. CDR3 protein: CASSQDVAALEFF. CDR3 nucleotides: TGTGCCAGCAGCCAAGACGTGGCAGCCCTGGAGTTCTTC.

This clonotype showed up many times. This chain joins TRBV20-1 and TRBJ2-3, with D possibly matching TRBD2 (6 bases). CDR1 is DFQATT, CDR2 SNEGSKA, per germline (reference sequence). The CDR3 extends over 14 amino acids. V was cut by 5 bases and J by 2 bases, with 14 bases left in between. This chain's CDR3 is CSAPTTSYTDTQYF. Written as DNA, the CDR3 is TGCAGTGCTCCCACGACTAGTTACACAGATACGCAGTATTTT.

This chain links TRBV6-2 or TRBV6-3 with TRBJ2-6; a possible D gene is TRBD1 (5 bases). V lost 2 bases to trimming and J lost 0 bases, with 14 bases between them. CDR3 length: 18 residues. Germline V gives CDR1 MNHEY, CDR2 SVGEGT. The CDR3 is CASSYGQVLFSGANVLTF. CDR3 in DNA: TGTGCCAGCAGTTACGGACAAGTTTTATTCTCTGGGGCCAACGTCCTGACTTTC.

The chain links TRBV12-3 or TRBV12-4 to TRBJ2-1, with 8 bases lining up with TRBD1. This CDR3 has 13 amino acids. J lost 8 bases, V lost 5 bases, and 5 bases had no gene match. Here the CDR3 DNA reads TGTGCCAGCAGTCGGACAGGGTTGGATGAGCAGTTCTTC. Its translation: CASSRTGLDEQFF.

The chain combines TRBV5-8 with TRBJ1-5; TRBD1 is a possible D gene (6 bases). Trimming shortened V by 2 bases and J by 5 bases, and 20 bases separated the two germline ends. CDR1 is SGHTS and CDR2 is YDEGEE in the germline V gene. The length of the CDR3 is 17 residues. The CDR3 region has the DNA TGTGCCAGCAGCTTTGCTCTACAAGACAGGAGCTATCAGCCCCAGCATTTT. This translates into CASSFALQDRSYQPQHF.

The chain is built from TRBV10-1 and TRBJ2-1, with 8 bases aligning to TRBD1. The CDR3 has 12 amino acids. J was trimmed by 9 bases and V by 3 bases; bases with no gene match: 1. Per germline, CDR1 WNHNN and CDR2 SYGVQD (reference sequence). The CDR3 region has the DNA TGCGCCAGCAGTGACCAGGGGGCTGAGCAGTTCTTC. Translation: CASSDQGAEQFF.

The J gene is TRBJ2-7, the V gene TRBV14; TRBD2 agrees at 9 bases. The trim removed 1 base at V and 3 bases at J, leaving 7 bases unmatched. This CDR3 region has 16 residues. Germline CDR1 reads SGHDN; CDR2 reads FVKESK. CDR3 coding DNA: TGTGCCAGCAGCCAAGGGACAGCGGGGGGCTTCTACGAGCAGTACGTC. Protein: CASSQGTAGGFYEQYV.